Presented here are 10 T cell receptor beta chains from one specimen sequenced in a study of T-cell reconstitution after alpha-beta-depleted transplantation in children. Unique molecular identifiers were incorporated into the prepared TCRbeta library. TCRdb analysed the PCR reads with MiXCR anew, one entry per CDR3 protein. This table has more than 85,000 distinct CDR3 sequences, about 9.4% appearing once. This specimen consisted of PBMCs from the stem cell graft donor, obtained from the stem cell graft. The receptors derive from a human donor who donated a stem cell graft to a child with acute lymphoblastic leukemia.

Ten or more counts support this clonotype. The chain carries TRBV6-1 and TRBJ2-3; 7 bases agree with TRBD2. Germline V lookup: CDR1 MNHNS, CDR2 SASEGT. After removal of 5 bases from V and 0 bases from J, the junction contained 5 bases not matched to a gene. The CDR3 loop spans 15 amino acids. CDR3 in DNA: TGTGCCAGCAGTCAACTAGCGCCCAGCACAGATACGCAGTATTTT. Amino acid sequence: CASSQLAPSTDTQYF.

This clonotype was observed many times. The CDR3 sequence: CASSPLDRVGQPQHF. The CDR3 bases are TGTGCCAGCAGCCCGCTCGACAGGGTGGGTCAGCCCCAGCATTTT. This rearrangement joins TRBV7-9 to TRBJ1-5; 7 nucleotides match TRBD1. CDR3 size: 15 residues. The ends lost 5 bases at V and 6 bases at J; junction bases unmatched: 10. Germline CDR1 and CDR2: SEHNR and FQNEAQ (reference sequence).

The rearrangement joins TRBV30 to TRBJ1-4; no clear D gene. Germline assignment: CDR1 GTSNPN and CDR2 SVGIG (reference sequence). There are 13 residues in the CDR3. V was pared by 0 bases and J by 8 bases, with 10 bases between. The chain's CDR3 is CAWSVGIGEKLFF. The CDR3 DNA reads TGTGCCTGGAGTGTGGGGATAGGGGAAAAACTGTTTTTT.

This clonotype was counted many times. The chain couples TRBV6-4 to TRBJ1-6; 8 bases align to TRBD1. V shed 6 bases and J 8 bases; nucleotides not matched to a gene: 9. The CDR3 has 15 residues. Germline V gene data show CDR1 as MRHNA and CDR2 as SNTAGT. CDR3 protein: CASSKTGEKDSPLHF. The CDR3 DNA reads as TGTGCCAGCAGCAAGACAGGGGAGAAGGATTCACCCCTCCACTTT.

This clonotype came up many times. Written as DNA, the CDR3 is TGTGCCAGCAGTTTATTGAGCCGTGGGAACCGCTATGGCTACACCTTC. Amino acid sequence: CASSLLSRGNRYGYTF. The chain uses TRBV28 and TRBJ1-2, with D uncertain. V was cut by 1 base and J by 4 bases, with 16 bases left in between. The germline V gene has CDR1 MDHEN and CDR2 SYDVKM. The CDR3 loop spans 16 amino acids.

This clonotype was recorded many times. The V and J genes are TRBV28 and TRBJ2-3; TRBD1 matches 8 bases. Germline CDR1 is MDHEN and CDR2 is SYDVKM. The CDR3 runs 14 residues. V lost 5 bases to trimming and J lost 2 bases; unmatched junction nucleotides: 3. The CDR3 region is CASSQDRDTDTQYF. The CDR3 DNA sequence: TGTGCCAGCAGTCAGGACAGGGACACAGATACGCAGTATTTT.

This clonotype was observed many times. The rearrangement joins TRBV4-1 to TRBJ2-1; the match to TRBD2 covers 9 bases. The CDR3 contains 15 residues. J lost 7 bases, V lost 3 bases, and 7 bases had no gene match. The V gene's germline CDR1 is MGHRA and CDR2 YSYEKL. The chain's CDR3 is CASSHIPAGGNEQFF. CDR3 nucleotides: TGCGCCAGCAGCCACATCCCGGCGGGGGGGAATGAGCAGTTCTTC.

This clonotype was detected many times. The V and J genes are TRBV28 and TRBJ2-7; D call uncertain. Germline V lookup: CDR1 MDHEN, CDR2 SYDVKM. This CDR3 has 13 amino acids. V was cut by 1 base and J by 4 bases, with 8 bases left in between. The DNA for the CDR3 is TGTGCCAGCAGTTTATTGGTCTCGTACGAGCAGTACTTC. Encoded protein: CASSLLVSYEQYF.

This clonotype came up many times. The J gene is TRBJ2-7, the V gene TRBV4-3; TRBD2 matches at 7 bases. The trim removed 1 base at V and 3 bases at J, leaving 9 bases unmatched. Germline V gives CDR1 LGHNA, CDR2 YSLEER. The length of the CDR3 is 16 residues. The CDR3 is CASSQARGSWGYEQYF. The CDR3 DNA reads TGCGCCAGCAGCCAAGCGCGGGGGTCCTGGGGCTACGAGCAGTACTTC.

CDR3 in amino acids: CASSLVTREVAKNIQYF. The CDR3 nucleotides are TGTGCCAGCAGTTTGGTGACGCGGGAGGTCGCCAAAAACATTCAGTACTTC. The chain uses TRBV28 and TRBJ2-4; 8 nucleotides match TRBD2. Losses at the gene ends were 3 bases for V and 1 base for J; bases not matched to a gene: 8. The V gene's germline CDR1 is MDHEN and CDR2 SYDVKM. The length of the CDR3 is 17 residues.